This T cell receptor beta chain was identified in a study of vaccination effects on CD4 cells after COVID-19. Having been cultured for around nine days, the cells underwent CD4+ T cell isolation. This CDR3 has 15 amino acids. Per germline, CDR1 MNHEY and CDR2 SMNVEV (reference sequence). The trim removed 5 bases at V and 7 bases at J, leaving 13 bases unmatched. Worth noting for this clone: Its antigen is unknown.

Sequenced by immunoSEQ multiplex PCR; TCRdb stores in-frame clones only, minus some. The sample shows approximately 45,000 clones, about 80% of them seen only once. The sequenced sample was CD4+ T cells from PBMCs cultured without peptide, obtained before COVID-19 vaccination. This chain links TRBV27 with TRBJ2-7; 8 bases are shared with TRBD1. The TCR sequence derives from a human donor who had a prior SARS-CoV-2 infection. CDR3 loop: CASSPYRQGTKEQYF. The CDR3 coding sequence is TGTGCCAGCAGTCCATATCGACAGGGGACGAAAGAGCAGTACTTC.